The clone carrying this TCR beta chain has just a few counts. Its antigen is not known. The CDR3 runs to 14 residues. CDR1 is MDHEN, CDR2 SYDVKM, per germline. V was trimmed by 6 bases and J by 6 bases, leaving 17 bases between them. Using immunoSEQ multiplex PCR, the repertoire was profiled, and TCRdb retains in-frame clones only, with some absent. The profile covers approximately 200,000 clones, with roughly 88% appearing a single time and roughly 12% taken by the ten largest. This sample is part of a study of cytomegalovirus exposure and HLA in healthy donors. Study-level information: It was reported in a later analysis that the 120 or so validation repertoires used the same platform as the roughly 700 first-cohort repertoires. The study's findings and limits: The tendency of first-cohort TCR clusters to co-occur in the 100 to 150 validation repertoires was identified by a subsequent analysis. The authors enumerated under 200 TCR beta chains as linked to cytomegalovirus.

The donors were part of the validation cohort of 120 or so subjects. That cohort was separate from the first cohort, which comprised several hundred subjects. The specimen sequenced was PBMCs. This receptor was identified in a woman aged 25 to 39 in good health and CMV-seropositive. This sequence joins TRBV28 and TRBJ1-2; a possible D gene is TRBD1 (6 bases). The CDR3 region is CASSPRGILDGYTF. For the CDR3, the DNA is TGTGCCAGCAGCCCCAGGGGTATCCTAGATGGCTACACCTTC.